One and the same sample provided the 17 T cell receptor beta chains below, sequenced in a study of shared clonotypes between healthy human individuals. Using immunoSEQ multiplex PCR, the repertoire was profiled, and TCRdb retains in-frame clones only, with some absent. The repertoire consists of approximately 2,300,000 clones, with 85% to 95% occurring once and the leading ten covering approximately 0.4%. Sequencing was carried out using naive CD4+ T cells from PBMCs. Specified subset: CD45RA+ positively selected. The receptors stem from a man aged 18-30 years in good health. Some clones in this sample may be carry-over from other donors' samples.

CDR3 protein: CASSNWNANTGELFF. CDR3 nucleotides: TGTGCCAGTAGTAACTGGAACGCGAACACCGGGGAGCTGTTTTTT. V gene TRBV19 combines with J gene TRBJ2-2; D gene uncertain. Germline loops: CDR1 LNHDA, CDR2 SQIVND (reference sequence). Trimming took off 4 bases at V and 0 bases at J, with 9 bases between the two ends. This CDR3 has 15 amino acids. The full variable domain, completed using reference TRBV19 and TRBJ2-2, is DGGITQSPKYLFRKEGQNVTLSCEQNLNHDAMYWYRQDPGQGLRLIYYSQIVNDFQKGDIAEGYSVSREKKESFPLTVTSAQKNPTAFYLCASSNWNANTGELFFGEGSRLTVL.

The CDR3 spells CASSSDRGFYNEQFF. The CDR3 DNA reads TGTGCCAGCAGCTCCGACAGGGGGTTTTACAATGAGCAGTTCTTC. The chain has TRBV9 and TRBJ2-1, with TRBD1 matching over 9 bases. Germline V gene data show CDR1 as SGDLS and CDR2 as YYNGEE. The junction had 6 bases not matched to a gene; V was cut back by 4 bases and J by 4 bases. The CDR3 runs 15 residues. The whole variable domain, filled in from reference TRBV9 and TRBJ2-1, reads DSGVTQTPKHLITATGQRVTLRCSPRSGDLSVYWYQQSLDQGLQFLIQYYNGEERAKGNILERFSAQQFPDLHSELNLSSLELGDSALYFCASSSDRGFYNEQFFGPGTRLTVL.

This clone was counted a single time. The same CDR3 can be traced to other DNA sequences in this sample. CDR3 nucleotide sequence: TGCGCCAGCAGCCAGGGGATCTCCTACGAGCAGTACTTC. Protein product: CASSQGISYEQYF. V gene TRBV4-1 combines with J gene TRBJ2-7; D gene ambiguous. This CDR3 contains 13 residues. Looked up from germline, CDR1 is MGHRA and CDR2 is YSYEKL. With 3 bases removed from V and 0 bases from J, the gap between germline ends came to 6 bases.

This rearrangement joins TRBV6-4 to TRBJ2-1, with TRBD1 as a possible D gene (6 bases). Germline CDR1 is MRHNA and CDR2 is SNTAGT. The germline V and J ends were trimmed by 3 bases and 3 bases, with 12 bases remaining between them. The CDR3 contains 15 residues. The CDR3 region is CASSEQGLGYNEQFF. The CDR3, as DNA: TGTGCCAGCAGTGAGCAGGGGCTGGGCTACAATGAGCAGTTCTTC.

The chain is built from TRBV6-6 and TRBJ2-5; a weak D match, TRBD2 (5 bases). Germline assignment: CDR1 MNHNY and CDR2 SVGAGI (reference sequence). The CDR3 loop spans 12 amino acids. V was clipped by 6 bases and J by 5 bases, with 10 bases between them. In nucleotides, the CDR3 is TGTGCCAGCAGCCCGGGCGGGGAGACCCAGTACTTC. Translating it yields CASSPGGETQYF.

This chain uses TRBV19 with TRBJ2-2; 7 nucleotides line up with TRBD1. From germline, CDR1 is LNHDA and CDR2 SQIVND (reference sequence). The CDR3 is 14 residues long. Unmatched junction bases numbered 7, after V lost 6 bases and J lost 6 bases. The CDR3 DNA sequence: TGTGCCAGTAGCCCGGGACAGCTTCCCGGGGAGCTGTTTTTT. Translated: CASSPGQLPGELFF.

The V and J genes are TRBV15 and TRBJ2-2; 8 bases align to TRBD1. The V gene end was trimmed by 1 base and the J gene end by 6 bases; junction bases not matched to a gene: 19. The CDR3 has 20 amino acids. Per the germline V gene, CDR1 is LNHNV and CDR2 is YYDKDF (reference sequence). In DNA, the CDR3 is TGTGCCACCAGCAGAGGGGCAGGGGGCGCGTTGGTGGGGTTCGCCGGGGAGCTGTTTTTT. Encoded protein: CATSRGAGGALVGFAGELFF.

This chain links TRBV27 with TRBJ2-2, with 11 bases lining up with TRBD2. The V and J ends lost 3 bases and 0 bases, in that order; junction bases with no gene match: 6. CDR3 length: 18 residues. Germline CDR1 MNHEY, CDR2 SMNVEV (reference sequence). The CDR3 coding sequence is TGTGCCAGCAGTTTGAGACTAGCGGGGACGGCGAACACCGGGGAGCTGTTTTTT. Translated: CASSLRLAGTANTGELFF.

For this clone: This sample also contains other DNA sequences that code for the same CDR3. The chain joins TRBV2 to TRBJ2-1; 7 bases map to TRBD2. The CDR3 contains 15 residues. Germline trimming cut 6 bases from V and 0 bases from J; bases unmatched to any gene: 5. From germline, CDR1 is SNHLY and CDR2 FYNNEI. The CDR3: CASRRGGSSYNEQFF. The CDR3 DNA is TGTGCCAGCAGGCGAGGCGGGAGCTCCTACAATGAGCAGTTCTTC.

The chain combines TRBV9 with TRBJ2-4; 8 bases align to TRBD2. The CDR3 sequence is 14 residues long. Trimming at V came to 0 bases and at J to 6 bases, leaving 2 bases not matched to a gene. The germline CDR1 and CDR2 sequences are SGDLS and YYNGEE. The CDR3 sequence: CASSVGTSRNIQYF. CDR3 nucleotide sequence: TGTGCCAGCAGCGTAGGGACTAGCAGAAACATTCAGTACTTC.

The chain uses TRBV27 and TRBJ2-7, with a tentative D call TRBD2 (5 bases). Germline lookup yields CDR1 MNHEY and CDR2 SMNVEV (reference sequence). Trimming removed 3 bases from V and 3 bases from J, with 9 bases in between. This CDR3 spans 13 amino acids. This CDR3 is CASSLERNYEQYF. The CDR3 DNA reads as TGTGCCAGCAGTTTGGAGCGGAACTACGAGCAGTACTTC.

This clone has only one observation. This chain connects TRBV2 to TRBJ2-7; maybe TRBD2 (7 bases). Between the trimmed V and J ends, which lost 6 bases and 4 bases, there was a span of 16 bases. This CDR3 has 14 amino acids. From germline, CDR1 is SNHLY and CDR2 FYNNEI. CDR3 in DNA: TGTGCCAGCAGGTTGGGAGGGGGGGAGTACGAGCAGTACTTC. Its protein product is CASRLGGGEYEQYF. The full variable domain, its missing parts supplied by reference TRBV2 and TRBJ2-7, is EPEVTQTPSHQVTQMGQEVILRCVPISNHLYFYWYRQILGQKVEFLVSFYNNEISEKSEIFDDQFSVERPDGSNFTLKIRSTKLEDSAMYFCASRLGGGEYEQYFGPGTRLTVT.

The J gene is TRBJ2-1, the V gene TRBV4-1; TRBD2 matches at 9 bases. V lost 0 bases to trimming and J lost 5 bases; unmatched junction nucleotides: 11. Germline V gene data show CDR1 as MGHRA and CDR2 as YSYEKL. The CDR3 sequence is 18 residues long. CDR3 nucleotides: TGCGCCAGCAGCCAAGATCTGGTCAGCGGGAGGATTCACAATGAGCAGTTCTTC. It specifies CASSQDLVSGRIHNEQFF.

Only one count was recorded for this clone. This chain links TRBV10-3 with TRBJ2-7; D call uncertain. The CDR3 covers 11 residues. Germline V CDR1 and CDR2: ENHRY, SYGVKD. With 5 bases removed from V and 4 bases from J, the gap between germline ends came to 6 bases. CDR3 amino acids: CAISPRYEQYF. Written as DNA, the CDR3 is TGTGCCATCAGTCCGCGATACGAGCAGTACTTC.

This chain joins TRBV7-8 and TRBJ2-7; 11 nucleotides align to TRBD2. The V gene end was trimmed by 3 bases and the J gene end by 0 bases; junction bases not matched to a gene: 7. Germline V CDR1 and CDR2: SGHVS, FQNEAQ. This CDR3 has 17 residues. The CDR3 DNA follows: TGTGCCAGCAGCTTCGCTAGCGGGAGGATCAACTCCTACGAGCAGTACTTC. Protein product: CASSFASGRINSYEQYF.

J is TRBJ2-7 and V is TRBV6-1; D may match TRBD1 or TRBD2 (5 bases each). Germline CDR1 MNHNS, CDR2 SASEGT. V lost 4 bases and J 3 bases, leaving 16 bases between the germline ends. The CDR3 spans 15 residues. The CDR3 nucleotides are TGTGCCAGCAGTGGGGGGACGAGCACTCTCTACGAGCAGTACTTC. Its protein product is CASSGGTSTLYEQYF.

The chain recombines TRBV28 with TRBJ2-7; D perhaps matches TRBD1 (5 bases). V dropped 4 bases and J dropped 3 bases, with 16 bases sitting between them. The CDR3 totals 15 residues. Germline V gene data show CDR1 as MDHEN and CDR2 as SYDVKM. For the CDR3, the DNA is TGTGCCAGCAGTTCCCCCCGCACAGGAGACTACGAGCAGTACTTC. This codes for CASSSPRTGDYEQYF.